This T cell receptor (beta chain) comes out of a study of spatial heterogeneity in lung cancer. About the research overall: There were, on average, more than 8.5 raw-read appearances for each unique TCR and UMI combination. The study, taken as a whole, reports: Tumoral mutation counts were tracked by counts of expanded intratumoral alpha and beta TCRs.

As for time point: sample taken at primary tumor resection. This clonotype was counted many times. No antigen is known for it. The CDR3 spans 15 residues. Germline CDR1 and CDR2: SGHRS and YFSETQ. The ends were cut back, 0 bases at V and 8 bases at J, with 17 bases in the middle. One entry per CDR3 protein results from TCRdb running MiXCR on the 5' RACE reads. Of some 97,000 distinct CDR3 sequences in the sample, around 4.8% were seen once. Sample: lung tumor tissue, taken at surgery. This chain uses TRBV5-1 with TRBJ1-1, with a tentative D call TRBD1 (6 bases). The receptor was isolated from a male donor with early-stage non-small cell lung cancer. CDR3 nucleotide sequence: TGCGCCAGCAGCTTGGAAGGGAACAGGGTAAAGGAAGCTTTCTTT. Translated, it gives CASSLEGNRVKEAFF.